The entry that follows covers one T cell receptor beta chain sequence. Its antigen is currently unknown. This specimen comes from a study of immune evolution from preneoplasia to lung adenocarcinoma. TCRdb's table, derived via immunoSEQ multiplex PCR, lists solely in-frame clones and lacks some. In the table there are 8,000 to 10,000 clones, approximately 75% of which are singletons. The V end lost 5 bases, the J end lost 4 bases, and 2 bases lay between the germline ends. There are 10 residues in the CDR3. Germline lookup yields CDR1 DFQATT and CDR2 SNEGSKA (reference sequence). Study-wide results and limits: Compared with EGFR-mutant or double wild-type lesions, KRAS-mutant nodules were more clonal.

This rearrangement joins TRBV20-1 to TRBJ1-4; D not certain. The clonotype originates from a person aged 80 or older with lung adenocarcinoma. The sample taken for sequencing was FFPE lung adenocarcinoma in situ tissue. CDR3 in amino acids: CSAYNEKLFF. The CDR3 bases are TGCAGTGCTTATAATGAAAAACTGTTTTTT.